One sample yielded the 4 T cell receptor beta chains listed below, sequenced in a study of T cell responses to AZD1222 COVID-19 vaccine. Sequenced by immunoSEQ multiplex PCR; TCRdb stores in-frame clones only, minus some. Of 240,000 or so clones listed, approximately 93% are singletons. Source: peripheral blood, taken on day 0 of AZD1222 vaccination. The receptors derive from an adult in good health.

The DNA of the CDR3 is TGTGCCACCAGCAGAGTTGACAGGGACTCCTACGAGCAGTACTTC. It yields the protein CATSRVDRDSYEQYF. This chain links TRBV15 with TRBJ2-7; TRBD1 agrees at 7 bases. From germline, CDR1 is LNHNV and CDR2 YYDKDF (reference sequence). The V segment lost 1 base and the J segment 0 bases; nucleotides outside the gene matches: 3. The CDR3 consists of 15 residues.

The chain has TRBV7-3 and TRBJ1-3; possible D gene TRBD1, 5 bases. The CDR3 has 16 amino acids. Germline V CDR1 and CDR2: SGHTA, FQGTGA. Trimming took off 6 bases at V and 2 bases at J, with 17 bases between the two ends. The CDR3 reads CASSLAPGGAGNTIYF. CDR3 nucleotides: TGTGCCAGCAGTCTAGCGCCCGGGGGAGCTGGAAACACCATATATTTT.

The rearrangement uses TRBV28 and TRBJ2-3, with unresolved D. This CDR3 comprises 14 residues. Trimming removed 6 bases from V and 1 base from J, with 11 bases in between. Germline CDR1 and CDR2: MDHEN and SYDVKM. CDR3 sequence reads: CASSQQDGTDTQYF. CDR3 in DNA: TGTGCCAGCAGCCAGCAGGACGGCACAGATACGCAGTATTTT.

The chain links TRBV4-1 to TRBJ2-1; TRBD1 might be the D (6 bases). Looked up from germline, CDR1 is MGHRA and CDR2 is YSYEKL. CDR3 length: 15 residues. The ends were cut back, 6 bases at V and 8 bases at J, with 20 bases in the middle. CDR3: CASRGWDNPKHEQFF. The CDR3 bases are TGCGCCAGCAGAGGTTGGGACAACCCGAAACATGAGCAGTTCTTC.